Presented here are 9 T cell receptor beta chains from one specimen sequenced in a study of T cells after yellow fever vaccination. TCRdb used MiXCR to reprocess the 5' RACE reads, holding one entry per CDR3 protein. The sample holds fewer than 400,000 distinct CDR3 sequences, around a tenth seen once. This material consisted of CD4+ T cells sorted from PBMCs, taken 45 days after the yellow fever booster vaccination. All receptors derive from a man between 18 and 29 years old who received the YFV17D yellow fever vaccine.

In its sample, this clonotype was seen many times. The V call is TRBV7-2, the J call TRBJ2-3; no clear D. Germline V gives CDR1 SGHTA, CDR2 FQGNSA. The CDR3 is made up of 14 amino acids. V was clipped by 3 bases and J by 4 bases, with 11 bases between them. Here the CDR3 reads CASSLNSPADTQYF. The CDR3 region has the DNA TGTGCCAGCAGCTTGAATAGTCCCGCAGATACGCAGTATTTT.

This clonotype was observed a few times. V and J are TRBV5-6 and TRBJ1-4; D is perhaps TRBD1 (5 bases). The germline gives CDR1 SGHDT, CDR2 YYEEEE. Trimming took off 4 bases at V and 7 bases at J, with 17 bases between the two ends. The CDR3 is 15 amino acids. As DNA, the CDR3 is TGTGCCAGCAGCAGGAGGCCCCCGGGGGGTGAAAAACTGTTTTTT. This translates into CASSRRPPGGEKLFF. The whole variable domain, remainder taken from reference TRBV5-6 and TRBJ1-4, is DAGVTQSPTHLIKTRGQQVTLRCSPKSGHDTVSWYQQALGQGPQFIFQYYEEEERQRGNFPDRFSGHQFPNYSSELNVNALLLGDSALYLCASSRRPPGGEKLFFGSGTQLSVL.

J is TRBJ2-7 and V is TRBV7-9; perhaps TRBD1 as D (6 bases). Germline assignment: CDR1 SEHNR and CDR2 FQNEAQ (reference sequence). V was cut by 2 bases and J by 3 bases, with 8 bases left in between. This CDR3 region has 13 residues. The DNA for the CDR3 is TGTGCCAGCAGCTTAAGGGGGTACTACGAGCAGTACGTC. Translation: CASSLRGYYEQYV.

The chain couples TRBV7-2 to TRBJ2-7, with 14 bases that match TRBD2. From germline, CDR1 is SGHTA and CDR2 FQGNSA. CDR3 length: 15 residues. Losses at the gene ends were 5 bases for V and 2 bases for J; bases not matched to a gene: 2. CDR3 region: CASSEGLAGAYEQYF. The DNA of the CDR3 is TGTGCCAGCAGCGAGGGACTAGCGGGGGCCTACGAGCAGTACTTC.

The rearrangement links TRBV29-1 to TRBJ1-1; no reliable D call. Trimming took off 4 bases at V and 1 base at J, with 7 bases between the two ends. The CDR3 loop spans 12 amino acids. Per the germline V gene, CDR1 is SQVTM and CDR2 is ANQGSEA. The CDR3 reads CSVAGGNTEAFF. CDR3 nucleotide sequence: TGCAGCGTTGCTGGCGGGAACACTGAAGCTTTCTTT.

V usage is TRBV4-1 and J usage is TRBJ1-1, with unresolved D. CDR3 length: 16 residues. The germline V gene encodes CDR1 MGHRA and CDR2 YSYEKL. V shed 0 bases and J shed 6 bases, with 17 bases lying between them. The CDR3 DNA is TGCGCCAGCAGCCAAGAAGGGAACCCTTCCCGACCTGAAGCTTTCTTT. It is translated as CASSQEGNPSRPEAFF.

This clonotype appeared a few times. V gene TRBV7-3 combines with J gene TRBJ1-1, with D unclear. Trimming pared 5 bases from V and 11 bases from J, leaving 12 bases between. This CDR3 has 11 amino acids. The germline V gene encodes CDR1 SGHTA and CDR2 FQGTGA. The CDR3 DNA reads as TGTGCCAGCAGCGACGGAAGTAGTGCTTTCTTT. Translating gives CASSDGSSAFF.

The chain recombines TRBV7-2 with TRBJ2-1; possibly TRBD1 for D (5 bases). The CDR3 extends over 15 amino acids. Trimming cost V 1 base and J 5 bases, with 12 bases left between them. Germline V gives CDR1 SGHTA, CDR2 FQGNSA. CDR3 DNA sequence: TGTGCCAGCAGCTTAGGGGGCTCTATGAACAATGAGCAGTTCTTC. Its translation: CASSLGGSMNNEQFF. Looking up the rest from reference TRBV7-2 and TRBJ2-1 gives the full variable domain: GAGVSQSPSNKVTEKGKDVELRCDPISGHTALYWYRQSLGQGLEFLIYFQGNSAPDKSGLPSDRFSAERTGGSVSTLTIQRTQQEDSAVYLCASSLGGSMNNEQFFGPGTRLTVL.

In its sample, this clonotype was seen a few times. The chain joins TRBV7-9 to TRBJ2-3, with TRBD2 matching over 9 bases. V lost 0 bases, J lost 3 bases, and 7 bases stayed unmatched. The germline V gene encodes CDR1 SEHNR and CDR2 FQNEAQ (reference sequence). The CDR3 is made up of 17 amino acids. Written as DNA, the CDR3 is TGTGCCAGCAGCTTAGCGGCGGGGGGGCCCAGGACAGATACGCAGTATTTT. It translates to CASSLAAGGPRTDTQYF.